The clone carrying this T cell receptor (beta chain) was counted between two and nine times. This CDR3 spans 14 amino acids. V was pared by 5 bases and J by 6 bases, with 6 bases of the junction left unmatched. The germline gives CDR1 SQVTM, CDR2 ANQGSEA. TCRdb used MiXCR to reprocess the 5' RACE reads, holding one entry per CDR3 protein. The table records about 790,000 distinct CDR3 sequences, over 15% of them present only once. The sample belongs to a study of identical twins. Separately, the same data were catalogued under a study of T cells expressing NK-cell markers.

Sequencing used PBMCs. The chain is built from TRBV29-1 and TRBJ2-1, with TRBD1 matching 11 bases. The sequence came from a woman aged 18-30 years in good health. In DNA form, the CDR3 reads TGCAGCGTTCTACGGGACAGGGGGGTCAATGAGCAGTTCTTC. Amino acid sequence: CSVLRDRGVNEQFF.